One sample yielded the 28 T cell receptor beta chains listed below, sequenced in a study of vaccination effects on CD4 cells after COVID-19. The antigens these receptors bind are not known. Repertoires were generated with immunoSEQ multiplex PCR, while TCRdb's copy carries only in-frame clones and drops some. Among about 41,000 clones listed, roughly 76% were seen once. ViraFEST assay sequencing came after antigen-specific CD4+ T cells were expanded with viral peptide pools. At the end of over 8 days of culture, CD4+ T cells were isolated. Having tested negative for nucleocapsid antibodies, the vaccine recipients showed no prior SARS-CoV-2 infection. Sequencing used CD4+ T cells from PBMCs cultured with HCoV-OC43 spike peptides, obtained before COVID-19 vaccination. The subset is: HCoV-OC43 spike overlapping peptide pool stimulation. Receptors originate from a human donor who received a COVID-19 vaccine.

The chain couples TRBV12-5 to TRBJ1-2; D is perhaps TRBD1 (6 bases). Germline CDR1 is LGHNT and CDR2 is FRNRAP. V lost 6 bases and J 6 bases, leaving 14 bases between the germline ends. The CDR3 totals 13 residues. Written as DNA, the CDR3 is TGTGCTAGTGGCTCCGGACAGATCGATGGCTACACCTTC. Translated: CASGSGQIDGYTF.

The V and J genes are TRBV7-2 and TRBJ1-1; a possible D gene is TRBD1 (5 bases). V was pared by 5 bases and J by 11 bases, with 18 bases between. The CDR3 sequence is 13 residues long. Germline lookup yields CDR1 SGHTA and CDR2 FQGNSA. The CDR3 here is CASSQGGTPVAFF. In nucleotides, the CDR3 is TGTGCCAGCAGCCAGGGCGGGACCCCGGTGGCTTTCTTT.

CDR3 in amino acids: CASSQDGGAGLPLYNSPLHF. DNA for the CDR3: TGTGCCAGCAGCCAAGACGGGGGGGCAGGGCTGCCCTTATATAATTCACCCCTCCACTTT. The rearrangement links TRBV3-1 (or the pseudogene TRBV3-2) to TRBJ1-6; perhaps TRBD1 as D (6 bases). This CDR3 is 20 amino acids long. Germline assignment: CDR1 LGHDT and CDR2 YNNKEL (reference sequence). Trimming pared 0 bases from V and 4 bases from J, leaving 22 bases between.

This chain connects TRBV5-1 to TRBJ1-5; maybe TRBD1 (6 bases). The germline V gene has CDR1 SGHRS and CDR2 YFSETQ. The germline V and J ends were trimmed by 0 bases and 5 bases, with 15 bases remaining between them. The CDR3 is 16 residues long. The CDR3 DNA reads TGCGCCAGCAGCTTGGCGGAAGGGGGACCCGATCAGCCCCAGCATTTT. Encoded protein: CASSLAEGGPDQPQHF.

The rearrangement uses TRBV5-1 and TRBJ2-5; TRBD1 matches 11 bases. This CDR3 region has 15 residues. Trimming took 2 bases from V and 7 from J; bases not matched to a gene: 7. From germline, CDR1 is SGHRS and CDR2 YFSETQ. CDR3 coding DNA: TGCGCCAGCAGCTTAGTCCCGGGACAGGGGGGGACCCAGTACTTC. Amino acids: CASSLVPGQGGTQYF.

The chain employs TRBV6-1 and TRBJ2-3, with D tentatively TRBD1 or TRBD2 (7 bases each). CDR3 size: 15 residues. Trimming stripped 3 bases from V and 3 bases from J, with 13 bases between. CDR1 and CDR2 (germline): MNHNS, SASEGT. Here the CDR3 DNA reads TGTGCCAGCAGTGAGCGACAGGGAGGGACAGATACGCAGTATTTT. Its protein is CASSERQGGTDTQYF.

This rearrangement joins TRBV4-2 to TRBJ2-7; D ambiguous. The CDR3 loop spans 13 amino acids. The V and J ends lost 5 bases and 0 bases respectively, with 8 bases between them. The germline CDR1 and CDR2 sequences are LGHNA and YNFKEQ. The CDR3 DNA reads as TGTGCCAGCAGCAAGGATCGCTCCTACGAGCAGTACTTC. This gives the protein CASSKDRSYEQYF.

This chain uses TRBV7-3 with TRBJ2-3, with 9 bases aligning to TRBD2. CDR1 and CDR2 from the germline V gene are SGHTA and FQGTGA. Unmatched junction bases numbered 1, after V lost 1 base and J lost 8 bases. The CDR3 contains 13 residues. The CDR3 DNA reads TGTGCCAGCAGCTTAATACTAGCGGGTACGCAGTATTTT. Amino acids: CASSLILAGTQYF.

The rearrangement joins TRBV21-1 to TRBJ1-1; the table's D call, TRBD1, was not checked against the DNA. TRBV21-1 is a pseudogene locus. The CDR3 length is 15 residues. The CDR3 DNA is TGTGCCAGCAGCTCCAGGACAGGATGGAACACTGAAGCTTTCTTT. It specifies CASSSRTGWNTEAFF.

Concerning this clone: The sample holds other DNA sequences that translate to the same CDR3. The chain joins TRBV7-3 to TRBJ2-2; D is uncertain. From germline, CDR1 is SGHTA and CDR2 FQGTGA. V gave up 5 bases and J gave up 1 base, with 5 bases separating them. This CDR3 has 13 amino acids. CDR3 sequence (DNA): TGTGCCAGCAGCCTCGGGAACACCGGGGAGCTGTTTTTT. Amino acids: CASSLGNTGELFF.

The rearrangement uses TRBV2 and TRBJ2-7, with D possibly TRBD1 on 5 matching bases. There are 16 residues in the CDR3. CDR1 is SNHLY and CDR2 is FYNNEI in the germline V gene. The ends were cut back, 7 bases at V and 6 bases at J, with 25 bases in the middle. DNA for the CDR3: TGTGCCAGCACCCTTATGGGGCTAGTCCCTTTGGGCGAGCAGTACTTC. It translates to CASTLMGLVPLGEQYF.

The V gene is TRBV28, the J gene TRBJ1-5; D possibly corresponds to TRBD1 (6 bases). The CDR3 extends over 15 amino acids. V shed 2 bases and J shed 5 bases, with 13 bases lying between them. CDR1 and CDR2 from the germline V gene are MDHEN and SYDVKM. The chain's CDR3 is CASSLRQGWDQPQHF. In DNA, the CDR3 is TGTGCCAGCAGTTTACGTCAGGGGTGGGATCAGCCCCAGCATTTT.

V gene TRBV4-3 combines with J gene TRBJ1-2; D ambiguous. Trimming shortened V by 3 bases and J by 0 bases, and 20 bases separated the two germline ends. The length of the CDR3 is 18 residues. Germline assignment: CDR1 LGHNA and CDR2 YSLEER. The CDR3 protein is CASSHLIPGIGANYGYTF. The CDR3 bases are TGCGCCAGCAGCCATCTCATCCCCGGCATCGGGGCTAACTATGGCTACACCTTC.

The chain links TRBV4-2 to TRBJ2-1; 8 nucleotides match TRBD2. The V gene's germline CDR1 is LGHNA and CDR2 YNFKEQ. J was trimmed by 0 bases and V by 4 bases; bases with no gene match: 5. The CDR3 consists of 16 residues. CDR3 bases: TGTGCCAGCAGCCCTCAGCGGGGGAGCTCCTACAATGAGCAGTTCTTC. Protein product: CASSPQRGSSYNEQFF.

V is TRBV3-1 (or the pseudogene TRBV3-2) and J is TRBJ1-3, with unresolved D. Trimming removed 3 bases from V and 0 bases from J, with 12 bases in between. There are 16 residues in the CDR3. CDR1 is LGHDT and CDR2 is YNNKEL in the germline V gene (reference sequence). The CDR3 coding sequence is TGTGCCAGCAGCCAGGTCGGCCTCAACTCTGGAAACACCATATATTTT. Encoded protein: CASSQVGLNSGNTIYF.

The rearrangement uses TRBV9 and TRBJ1-2; 9 bases are shared with TRBD1. This CDR3 has 14 amino acids. The V and J ends lost 3 bases and 4 bases, in that order; junction bases with no gene match: 4. Germline lookup yields CDR1 SGDLS and CDR2 YYNGEE. The CDR3 DNA follows: TGTGCCAGCAGCGCGGGACAGGGCGTCTATGGCTACACCTTC. It is translated as CASSAGQGVYGYTF.

This chain joins TRBV30 and TRBJ1-3; D possibly corresponds to TRBD1 (5 bases). Germline CDR1 GTSNPN, CDR2 SVGIG (reference sequence). The V and J ends lost 0 bases and 0 bases respectively, with 9 bases between them. This CDR3 is 15 amino acids long. The DNA for the CDR3 is TGTGCCTGGAGTGTTACAGGCCGCTCTGGAAACACCATATATTTT. Amino acids: CAWSVTGRSGNTIYF.

The rearrangement uses TRBV5-5 and TRBJ1-1; D is ambiguous. The CDR3 spans 14 residues. Germline CDR1 is SGHKS and CDR2 is YYEKEE (reference sequence). The V and J ends lost 0 bases and 1 base respectively, with 7 bases between them. The DNA of the CDR3 is TGTGCCAGCAGCTTGGGGCACGCGAACACTGAAGCTTTCTTT. Translation gives CASSLGHANTEAFF.

This clone was observed a few times. The chain is built from TRBV30 and TRBJ2-1; 10 bases agree with TRBD2. The CDR3 has 17 amino acids. In germline, CDR1 is GTSNPN, CDR2 SVGIG (reference sequence). The V and J ends lost 3 bases and 7 bases, in that order; junction bases with no gene match: 15. CDR3 nucleotide sequence: TGTGCCTGGAGAGTCCCCCTCTTCCCTAGCGGGAGTAATGAGCAGTTCTTC. Its protein product is CAWRVPLFPSGSNEQFF.

The J gene is TRBJ1-6, the V gene TRBV28; TRBD1 matches at 7 bases. J gave up 10 bases and V 4 bases, and 7 bases lay outside the gene matches. There are 14 residues in the CDR3. Germline lookup yields CDR1 MDHEN and CDR2 SYDVKM. CDR3 in DNA: TGTGCCAGCAGTTCGGACAGGTTAATGTCACCCCTCCACTTT. Protein sequence: CASSSDRLMSPLHF.

This clone is judged medium-sized. V gene TRBV5-4 combines with J gene TRBJ1-6; no firm D call. Trimming pared 0 bases from V and 5 bases from J, leaving 0 bases between. The germline CDR1 and CDR2 sequences are SGHNT and YYREEE (reference sequence). This CDR3 spans 12 amino acids. CDR3 in DNA: TGTGCCAGCAGCTTGGATAATTCACCCCTCCACTTT. It codes for CASSLDNSPLHF.

This chain connects TRBV2 to TRBJ2-7, with 11 nucleotides matching TRBD2. V gave up 6 bases and J gave up 2 bases; unmatched junction bases: 3. CDR3 size: 14 residues. Germline values: CDR1 SNHLY, CDR2 FYNNEI. The CDR3 loop reads CASRGTSGTYEQYF. DNA of the CDR3: TGTGCCAGCAGGGGGACTAGCGGAACCTACGAGCAGTACTTC.

The V and J genes are TRBV19 and TRBJ1-5; TRBD1 is a possible D gene (5 bases). V was shortened by 5 bases and J by 4 bases, with 12 bases between the two germline ends. In germline, CDR1 is LNHDA, CDR2 SQIVND (reference sequence). This CDR3 contains 14 residues. CDR3 nucleotide sequence: TGTGCCAGTAGTCCGAGACAGACAAATCAGCCCCAGCATTTT. The encoded protein is CASSPRQTNQPQHF.

The chain links TRBV13 to TRBJ2-7, with 11 bases lining up with TRBD1. Looked up from germline, CDR1 is PRHDT and CDR2 is FYEKMQ (reference sequence). Trimming at V came to 5 bases and at J to 5 bases, leaving 11 bases not matched to a gene. CDR3 length: 16 residues. The CDR3 DNA sequence: TGTGCCAGCAGCCGGACTTGGGACAGGGGGTATCACGAGCAGTACTTC. This gives the protein CASSRTWDRGYHEQYF.

The V gene is TRBV28, the J gene TRBJ2-7; D uncertain. CDR1 is MDHEN and CDR2 is SYDVKM in the germline V gene. The CDR3 extends over 11 amino acids. Trimming took 2 bases from V and 4 from J, leaving 3 bases between them. CDR3 protein: CASSLQYEQYF. In DNA form, the CDR3 reads TGTGCCAGCAGTTTACAATACGAGCAGTACTTC.

This chain uses TRBV3-1 (or the pseudogene TRBV3-2) with TRBJ1-2; tentative D call: TRBD1 (6 bases). Per germline, CDR1 LGHDT and CDR2 YNNKEL (reference sequence). Trimming cost V 1 base and J 4 bases, with 22 bases left between them. This CDR3 comprises 18 residues. Here the CDR3 reads CASSQARGTGTYGYGYTF. CDR3 DNA sequence: TGTGCCAGCAGCCAAGCGAGGGGTACCGGGACATACGGCTATGGCTACACCTTC.

This chain uses TRBV19 with TRBJ1-1; 7 positions match TRBD1. The V gene's germline CDR1 is LNHDA and CDR2 SQIVND (reference sequence). J gave up 5 bases and V 1 base, and 7 bases lay outside the gene matches. This CDR3 is 15 amino acids long. The CDR3 loop reads CASSIANRGGTEAFF. The CDR3 DNA is TGTGCCAGTAGTATAGCGAACAGGGGTGGGACTGAAGCTTTCTTT.

This clone appeared a few times. The chain uses TRBV4-3 and TRBJ1-2, with a tentative D call TRBD1 (6 bases). V was clipped by 3 bases and J by 2 bases, with 13 bases between them. Germline V gene sequence: CDR1 LGHNA, CDR2 YSLEER. This CDR3 spans 15 amino acids. Here the CDR3 DNA reads TGCGCCAGCAGCCAGGACCGGACAGCGAACTATGGCTACACCTTC. This sequence encodes CASSQDRTANYGYTF.